The 22 T cell receptor beta chains below were found in one sample sequenced in a study of T cells in Graves' hyperthyroidism and ophthalmopathy. It was RNA transcripts that yielded the amplified TCR beta CDR3 regions. Primed by the HTBI set, a first-round RT-PCR was run on the TCR CDR3. TCRdb analysed the multiplex PCR reads with MiXCR anew, one entry per CDR3 protein. The data show roughly 61,000 distinct CDR3 sequences, 53% seen once. Sequenced input: blood. These receptors originate from an older woman with Graves' ophthalmopathy.

Sample share makes this clonotype medium-sized. This chain uses TRBV10-2 with TRBJ1-2; TRBD1 might be the D (6 bases). V was pared by 0 bases and J by 4 bases, with 6 bases between. Germline-derived CDR1 and CDR2 are WSHSY and SAAADI. CDR3 length: 13 amino acids. CDR3 in amino acids: CASSESTGYGYTF. Here the CDR3 DNA reads TGCGCCAGCAGTGAGTCGACAGGCTATGGCTACACCTTC.

The chain employs TRBV20-1 and TRBJ2-5, with D perhaps matching TRBD1 (6 bases). Germline V gene sequence: CDR1 DFQATT, CDR2 SNEGSKA (reference sequence). Trimming pared 6 bases from V and 1 base from J, leaving 9 bases between. The CDR3 runs to 12 residues. CDR3 residues: CSASGAQETQYF. The CDR3 DNA follows: TGCAGTGCCTCAGGGGCCCAAGAGACCCAGTACTTC.

V and J are TRBV20-1 and TRBJ2-5; D possibly matches TRBD1 or TRBD2 (6 bases each). CDR1 DFQATT and CDR2 SNEGSKA come from the germline V gene (reference sequence). The CDR3 loop spans 10 amino acids. The CDR3 DNA reads TGCAGAGGGGGGCGGGAGACCCAGTACTTC. The encoded protein is CRGGRETQYF.

This rearrangement joins TRBV24-1 to TRBJ1-2; D unresolved. The germline V gene encodes CDR1 KGHDR and CDR2 SFDVKD. The CDR3 contains 13 residues. V lost 7 bases to trimming and J lost 5 bases, with 13 bases between them. CDR3 bases: TGTGCCACCAGCGACCCCGGACGGTATGGCTACACCTTC. It encodes CATSDPGRYGYTF.

Ten or more counts support this clonotype. Its ends do not fully match the called genes, so a read error is possible. The chain links TRBV29-1 to TRBJ2-7; 7 positions match TRBD1. Germline-derived CDR1 and CDR2 are SQVTM and ANQGSEA. There are 13 residues in the CDR3. The CDR3 here is CNVALTGVHEQYF. The CDR3 region has the DNA TGCAACGTTGCCCTAACAGGGGTCCACGAGCAGTACTTC.

This clonotype was recorded at least ten times. CDR3 nucleotide sequence: TGTGCCAGCAGCCCCCCTGAGGGAGGGATGGAGACCCAGTACTTC. Translation: CASSPPEGGMETQYF. The chain joins TRBV7-9 to TRBJ2-5; 7 bases fit TRBD2. The CDR3 has 15 residues. Germline trimming cut 5 bases from V and 5 bases from J; bases unmatched to any gene: 11. Germline V lookup: CDR1 SEHNR, CDR2 FQNEAQ (reference sequence).

For this clonotype: In this CDR3 the conserved last residue, phenylalanine or tryptophan, is missing, so a read error is likely. This chain uses TRBV2 with TRBJ1-6, with D uncertain. This CDR3 comprises 14 residues. Trimming took off 7 bases at V and 14 bases at J, with 21 bases between the two ends. Germline CDR1 is SNHLY and CDR2 is FYNNEI. The CDR3 nucleotides are TGTGCCAGCACTTTCAGCTCCTATAATACATCCCTCCACTAT. This sequence encodes CASTFSSYNTSLHY.

Many counts were recorded for this clonotype. The chain recombines TRBV14 with TRBJ2-5; 7 bases align to TRBD2. The CDR3 contains 17 residues. V dropped 5 bases and J dropped 1; count of bases not matched to a gene: 13. CDR1 and CDR2 (germline): SGHDN, FVKESK. The CDR3 loop is CASSSRRTRISQETQYF. In DNA, the CDR3 is TGTGCCAGCAGCTCCCGCCGGACTAGAATTTCCCAAGAGACCCAGTACTTC.

This clonotype is medium-sized by share. The V and J genes are TRBV25-1 and TRBJ1-6, with D perhaps TRBD1 (5 bases). CDR1 and CDR2 from the germline V gene are MGHDK and SYGVNS. The V gene lost 6 bases and the J gene lost 7 bases, with 13 bases spanning the gap. The CDR3 totals 14 residues. CDR3 sequence reads: CASRGQGGNSPLHF. The CDR3 nucleotides are TGTGCCAGCAGGGGGCAGGGAGGAAATTCACCCCTCCACTTT.

V usage is TRBV5-5 and J usage is TRBJ2-3; D remains ambiguous. The germline V gene has CDR1 SGHKS and CDR2 YYEKEE (reference sequence). The CDR3 is made up of 14 amino acids. With 4 bases removed from V and 3 bases from J, the gap between germline ends came to 12 bases. The CDR3 DNA reads TGTGCCAGCAGCAAGGACGGCAGGACAGATACGCAGTATTTT. Translating it yields CASSKDGRTDTQYF.

The chain is built from TRBV5-1 and TRBJ2-5; 9 bases line up with TRBD1. This CDR3 has 14 residues. The J segment lost 5 bases and the V segment lost 3 bases, leaving 5 bases of the junction unmatched. Looked up from germline, CDR1 is SGHRS and CDR2 is YFSETQ. The CDR3 bases are TGCGCCAGCAGCTCAGGGACAGGGTCGGAGACCCAGTACTTC. Translation gives CASSSGTGSETQYF.

This chain connects TRBV7-2 to TRBJ2-2; D ambiguous. CDR3 length: 12 amino acids. Germline loops: CDR1 SGHTA, CDR2 FQGNSA. V was shortened by 3 bases and J by 7 bases, with 6 bases between the two germline ends. The DNA of the CDR3 is TGTGCCAGCAGCTTTCCGGGCGGGGAGCTGTTTTTT. Protein: CASSFPGGELFF.

The chain links TRBV2 to TRBJ1-5; 10 bases map to TRBD1. Germline-derived CDR1 and CDR2 are SNHLY and FYNNEI. The ends lost 5 bases at V and 6 bases at J; junction bases unmatched: 10. The CDR3 has 16 residues. The CDR3 loop is CASSRQGAGGSQPQHF. CDR3 DNA: TGTGCCAGCAGTAGACAGGGGGCAGGAGGCAGTCAGCCCCAGCATTTT.

V usage is TRBV15 and J usage is TRBJ1-4, with D unresolved. V gave up 1 base and J gave up 3 bases, with 6 bases separating them. Germline-derived CDR1 and CDR2 are LNHNV and YYDKDF (reference sequence). CDR3 length equals 14 residues. In DNA form, the CDR3 reads TGTGCCACCAGCAGAGGGCAACCTAATGAAAAACTGTTTTTT. Residues: CATSRGQPNEKLFF.

This clonotype was seen repeatedly, ten times or more. The chain combines TRBV12-3 or TRBV12-4 with TRBJ1-2, with 8 positions matching TRBD1. Trimming cost V 6 bases and J 4 bases; bases outside gene matches: 7. The CDR3 is made up of 14 amino acids. The CDR3 here is CASSPGTGTYGYTF. The DNA for the CDR3 is TGTGCCAGCAGCCCCGGGACAGGAACCTATGGCTACACCTTC.

This clonotype was seen ten or more times. The chain carries TRBV10-3 and TRBJ1-1, with D unclear. V lost 10 bases and J lost 1, with 19 bases in between. CDR3 length: 15 residues. CDR1 and CDR2 from the germline V gene are ENHRY and SYGVKD. CDR3 coding DNA: TGTGCCACCTCTGAGGCGGGCAACCAGAACACTGAAGCTTTCTTT. Translation gives CATSEAGNQNTEAFF.

The rearrangement joins TRBV5-1 to TRBJ2-1; 8 bases agree with TRBD1. V trimming: 1 base; J trimming: 13 bases; junction bases outside the gene matches: 7. Germline CDR1 reads SGHRS; CDR2 reads YFSETQ. The CDR3 is 13 residues long. Here the CDR3 DNA reads TGCGCCAGCAGCTTGAGAGGACAGGGACCCCAGTTCTTC. Translated: CASSLRGQGPQFF. Variable domain in full (rest from reference TRBV5-1 and TRBJ2-1): KAGVTQTPRYLIKTRGQQVTLSCSPISGHRSVSWYQQTPGQGLQFLFEYFSETQRNKGNFPGRFSGRQFSNSRSEMNVSTLELGDSALYLCASSLRGQGPQFFGPGTRLTVL.

As concerns this clonotype: At one of its ends the junction is not consistent with the germline gene, which may arise from a read error. This chain links TRBV12-3 or TRBV12-4 with TRBJ1-5; no clear D. There are 14 residues in the CDR3. The CDR3 region is CASSLGPGHQPQHF. The CDR3 coding sequence is TGCGCCAGCAGTTTGGGCCCGGGCCACCAGCCCCAGCATTTT.

This clonotype was recorded only once. CDR3 DNA sequence: TGTGCCAGTAGTATAGTGGGGGCAGATACGCAGTATTTT. The encoded protein is CASSIVGADTQYF. The gene calls are TRBV19 and TRBJ2-3; D tentatively fits TRBD1 or TRBD2 (5 bases each). From germline, CDR1 is LNHDA and CDR2 SQIVND (reference sequence). V was cut by 1 base and J by 4 bases, with 6 bases left in between. CDR3 length: 13 amino acids.

A note on this clonotype: One junction end disagrees with the germline gene, perhaps due to a read error. The rearrangement uses TRBV28 and TRBJ2-7; 10 bases agree with TRBD2. The CDR3 is 16 amino acids. Germline V gene data show CDR1 as MDHEN and CDR2 as SYDVKM. CDR3 coding DNA: TGTGCCAGCAGTATCCTCCCTAGCGGGAGTCCCTACGAGCGGTACTTC. It is translated as CASSILPSGSPYERYF.

This clonotype was seen ten or more times. The V gene is TRBV7-8, the J gene TRBJ1-4, with D possibly being TRBD1 (5 bases). V was pared by 3 bases and J by 6 bases, with 14 bases between. CDR3 length: 15 residues. In germline, CDR1 is SGHVS, CDR2 FQNEAQ. CDR3 amino acids: CASSLPPGPHEKLFF. DNA for the CDR3: TGTGCCAGCAGCTTGCCCCCGGGACCCCATGAAAAACTGTTTTTT.

On this clonotype: Because it lacks the conserved phenylalanine or tryptophan at the end, this CDR3 is likely a read error. The rearrangement uses TRBV5-4 and TRBJ1-2, with D perhaps TRBD1 (6 bases). The V and J ends lost 5 bases and 6 bases respectively, with 20 bases between them. Germline V CDR1 and CDR2: SGHNT, YYREEE (reference sequence). The CDR3 contains 15 residues. The CDR3 spells CASREAVRGNNGYTS. CDR3 nucleotides: TGTGCCAGCAGGGAGGCCGTCAGGGGAAACAATGGCTACACCTCC.